Shown below are 21 T cell receptor beta chains from a single sample sequenced in a study of blood T cells in healthy people across ages. With a J-beta primer mix and a sample-barcoded 5' primer, a second PCR ran about 7 to 12 cycles. TCRdb re-called the 5' RACE reads through MiXCR, storing one row per CDR3 protein. In the table there are roughly 1.4 million distinct CDR3 sequences, 59% of which are singletons. The specimen was blood. These receptors originate from a young man in good health.

The CDR3 DNA reads TGCAGTGCGGGGACTAGCGGGGGACGGACAGATACGCAGTATTTT. Protein: CSAGTSGGRTDTQYF. The chain couples TRBV20-1 to TRBJ2-3, with 14 bases that match TRBD2. The germline V gene has CDR1 DFQATT and CDR2 SNEGSKA (reference sequence). The CDR3 is made up of 15 amino acids. Trimming took 6 bases from V and 3 from J; bases not matched to a gene: 5.

The CDR3 nucleotides read TGCGCCAGCAGCTTGGACGGGACTAGCGGGGGAATTGAGCAGTTCTTC. Translating it yields CASSLDGTSGGIEQFF. The V gene is TRBV5-1, the J gene TRBJ2-1, with 14 bases that match TRBD2. V was clipped by 0 bases and J by 9 bases; unmatched bases: 5. Germline lookup yields CDR1 SGHRS and CDR2 YFSETQ. The CDR3 loop spans 16 amino acids.

CDR3: CASGPGQDYEQYF. The CDR3 nucleotides read TGTGCCAGCGGACCGGGACAGGACTACGAGCAGTACTTC. The rearrangement joins TRBV7-8 to TRBJ2-5; 8 positions match TRBD1. With the DNA end fitting TRBJ2-7 better, the J assignment may be wrong. CDR3 size: 13 residues. The germline V gene encodes CDR1 SGHVS and CDR2 FQNEAQ.

CDR3 nucleotide sequence: TGCAGTGTAAAGAGCGCCGATACGCAGTATTTT. This codes for CSVKSADTQYF. The chain couples TRBV20-1 to TRBJ2-3; D uncertain. V was shortened by 7 bases and J by 6 bases, with 11 bases between the two germline ends. CDR1 is DFQATT, CDR2 SNEGSKA, per germline (reference sequence). There are 11 residues in the CDR3.

The V gene is TRBV29-1, the J gene TRBJ2-2, with a possible D match to TRBD1 (6 bases). V lost 7 bases and J 2 bases, leaving 14 bases between the germline ends. The length of the CDR3 is 14 residues. CDR1 SQVTM and CDR2 ANQGSEA come from the germline V gene. The CDR3 region has the DNA TGCAGCGCTGCAGGGGCCATAAACACCGGGGAGCTGTTTTTT. It specifies CSAAGAINTGELFF.

This rearrangement joins TRBV28 to TRBJ1-5, with no clear D. Germline V gene data show CDR1 as MDHEN and CDR2 as SYDVKM. The CDR3 length is 14 residues. V shed 6 bases and J shed 2 bases, with 11 bases lying between them. The DNA of the CDR3 is TGTGCCAGCAGGACCATTGGGGGCAATCAGCCCCAGCATTTT. Its protein is CASRTIGGNQPQHF.

The table lists this clonotype with a few counts. This chain connects TRBV5-1 to TRBJ2-3, with unresolved D. Germline loops: CDR1 SGHRS, CDR2 YFSETQ. The CDR3 runs to 15 residues. The V end lost 4 bases, the J end lost 0 bases, and 12 bases lay between the germline ends. The CDR3 coding sequence is TGCGCCAGCAGCCCCCAAGTATCGAGCACAGATACGCAGTATTTT. This gives the protein CASSPQVSSTDTQYF.

The V and J genes are TRBV6-2 or TRBV6-3 and TRBJ2-3, with 8 bases that match TRBD2. J was trimmed by 1 base and V by 8 bases; bases with no gene match: 11. CDR3 size: 16 residues. The germline CDR1 and CDR2 sequences are MNHEY and SVGEGT. The CDR3 sequence: CASGDGISGGTDTQYF. CDR3 DNA sequence: TGTGCCAGCGGGGACGGAATTAGCGGGGGCACAGATACGCAGTATTTT.

This clonotype was observed a few times. J is TRBJ2-5 and V is TRBV9; no definite D call. Germline V CDR1 and CDR2: SGDLS, YYNGEE. Trimming left V 0 bases short and J 7 bases short, with 16 bases between. The CDR3 loop spans 15 amino acids. CDR3 residues: CASSVAPEPSGTQYF. In DNA form, the CDR3 reads TGTGCCAGCAGCGTAGCTCCGGAGCCGTCGGGGACCCAGTACTTC.

This chain joins TRBV4-2 and TRBJ2-3; tentative D call: TRBD1 (5 bases). V lost 4 bases and J lost 4, with 12 bases in between. CDR1 is LGHNA and CDR2 is YNFKEQ in the germline V gene. The length of the CDR3 is 14 residues. CDR3 protein: CASSPSEGADTQYF. The CDR3 DNA is TGTGCCAGCAGCCCCTCAGAAGGGGCAGATACGCAGTATTTT.

The sample holds a few counts of this clonotype. The chain carries TRBV6-5 and TRBJ1-6; TRBD1 agrees at 7 bases. This CDR3 contains 15 residues. In germline, CDR1 is MNHEY, CDR2 SVGAGI. With 5 bases clipped from V and 0 bases from J, the junction kept 1 base outside the gene matches. The CDR3 reads CASSPGGSYNSPLHF. CDR3 DNA: TGTGCCAGCAGTCCAGGGGGCTCCTATAATTCACCCCTCCACTTT.

The chain carries TRBV7-9 and TRBJ2-1, with 10 positions matching TRBD2. J gave up 3 bases and V 4 bases, and 6 bases lay outside the gene matches. This CDR3 is built from 16 residues. CDR1 is SEHNR and CDR2 is FQNEAQ in the germline V gene (reference sequence). CDR3 in DNA: TGTGCCAGCAGCTACCTAGCGGGAGTTCGCTACAATGAGCAGTTCTTC. Its protein product is CASSYLAGVRYNEQFF.

This chain links TRBV24-1 with TRBJ2-1; the D is unclear. The CDR3 loop spans 14 amino acids. The germline V gene has CDR1 KGHDR and CDR2 SFDVKD. Trimming shortened V by 3 bases and J by 2 bases, and 7 bases separated the two germline ends. CDR3 in amino acids: CATSDNEPYNEQFF. The CDR3 DNA sequence: TGTGCCACCAGTGATAACGAACCCTACAATGAGCAGTTCTTC.

Notes on this clonotype: Its ends do not fully match the called genes, so a read error is possible. V and J are TRBV27 and TRBJ2-2; no clear D. The CDR3 contains 17 residues. From germline, CDR1 is MNHEY and CDR2 SMNVEV (reference sequence). CDR3 region: CASSKQQPGLNTGELFF. CDR3 nucleotide sequence: TGCGCCAGCAGCAAACAGCAGCCAGGATTGAACACCGGGGAGCTGTTTTTT.

V gene TRBV10-3 combines with J gene TRBJ2-1, with 8 bases that match TRBD1. CDR3 size: 18 residues. Unmatched junction bases numbered 22, after V lost 5 bases and J lost 10 bases. Germline V gene sequence: CDR1 ENHRY, CDR2 SYGVKD. The CDR3 is CAISKPGQVTRNLYEQFF. In DNA form, the CDR3 reads TGTGCCATCAGTAAACCGGGACAGGTAACACGTAACCTCTACGAGCAGTTCTTC.

This clonotype was found a few times. V usage is TRBV4-1 and J usage is TRBJ2-3; 7 bases line up with TRBD2. The CDR3 sequence is 16 residues long. Germline-derived CDR1 and CDR2 are MGHRA and YSYEKL. V gave up 1 base and J gave up 4 bases; unmatched junction bases: 8. DNA for the CDR3: TGCGCCAGCAGCCAAGGAAGCGGGGAGGCGGCAGATACGCAGTATTTT. This translates into CASSQGSGEAADTQYF.

This chain connects TRBV7-6 to TRBJ2-1, with 10 bases identical to TRBD2. The CDR3 sequence is 15 residues long. The germline gives CDR1 SGHVS, CDR2 FNYEAQ. V shed 5 bases and J 5 bases; nucleotides not matched to a gene: 6. CDR3 DNA sequence: TGTGCCAGCAGCCCGGTTCTAGCGGGAGACAATGAGCAGTTCTTC. Encoded protein: CASSPVLAGDNEQFF.

CDR3 sequence (DNA): TGTGCCAGCAGCCCCGCCCAACTTGAGCAGTTCTTC. Residues: CASSPAQLEQFF. The gene calls are TRBV28 and TRBJ2-1, with D hard to call. This CDR3 spans 12 amino acids. Trimming shortened V by 6 bases and J by 9 bases, and 12 bases separated the two germline ends. Looked up from germline, CDR1 is MDHEN and CDR2 is SYDVKM. Variable domain in full (rest from reference TRBV28 and TRBJ2-1): DVKVTQSSRYLVKRTGEKVFLECVQDMDHENMFWYRQDPGLGLRLIYFSYDVKMKEKGDIPEGYSVSREKKERFSLILESASTNQTSMYLCASSPAQLEQFFGPGTRLTVL.

V is TRBV6-2 or TRBV6-3 and J is TRBJ2-7; 11 bases agree with TRBD2. Germline V lookup: CDR1 MNHEY, CDR2 SVGEGT. Losses at the gene ends were 5 bases for V and 6 bases for J; bases not matched to a gene: 6. The CDR3 loop spans 14 amino acids. The CDR3 DNA reads TGTGCCAGCAGTCCGACTAGCGGGGTCTCCGAGCAGTACTTC. It encodes CASSPTSGVSEQYF.

The J gene is TRBJ1-1, the V gene TRBV10-3, with TRBD1 identical over 11 bases. Germline lookup yields CDR1 ENHRY and CDR2 SYGVKD. The CDR3 runs 15 residues. J gave up 10 bases and V 0 bases, and 7 bases lay outside the gene matches. The CDR3 loop reads CAISESPGQGGRAFF. In nucleotides, the CDR3 is TGTGCCATCAGTGAGTCCCCGGGACAGGGGGGAAGAGCTTTCTTT.

The chain joins TRBV29-1 to TRBJ2-5; D is perhaps TRBD2 (7 bases). V was clipped by 2 bases and J by 11 bases, with 24 bases between them. This CDR3 spans 15 amino acids. Looked up from germline, CDR1 is SQVTM and CDR2 is ANQGSEA. As DNA, the CDR3 is TGCAGCGTTGAACCCCCTGGGGGGGCGGAGGATGAGCAGTACTTC. It translates to CSVEPPGGAEDEQYF.